This is a list of T cell receptor beta chains from one sample in a study of beta chain features in type 1 diabetes. TCRdb's copy holds only in-frame clones and misses some; the assay was immunoSEQ multiplex PCR. The profile shows hundreds of thousands of clones, 10% to 15% of them singletons. Source material: naive CD4+ T cells from blood. The source is a man between 18 and 35 years old in good health. The CDR3 runs from the conserved cysteine through the conserved F or W. D genes are given only for firm matches. The size entry is marked missing in some rows and otherwise reads once, few, many or a size class.

NA	TRBV7-2	TRBJ2-5	NA	TGTGCCAGCAGCTTCGGGGGAGAGACCCAGTACTTC	CASSFGGETQYF
few	TRBV20-1	TRBJ1-1	NA	TGCAGTGCCCCCCGGAACACTGAAGCTTTCTTT	CSAPRNTEAFF
NA	TRBV7-9	TRBJ1-2	NA	TGTGCCAGCAGCTTTGCAGTTGGGGAGGGCTACACCTTC	CASSFAVGEGYTF
NA	TRBV6-5	TRBJ2-1	TRBD1	TGTGCCAGCAGCCAAAGGGGGCGCGAGCAGTTCTTC	CASSQRGREQFF
NA	TRBV25-1	TRBJ1-2	TRBD1	TGTGCCAGCAGTGAAACAGGGGCGAACTATGGCTACACCTTC	CASSETGANYGYTF
NA	TRBV29-1	TRBJ2-5	TRBD1	TGCAGCGTTGAAGCCAGGGGGCTAGTGGAGACCCAGTACTTC	CSVEARGLVETQYF
NA	TRBV6-6	TRBJ2-7	TRBD2	TGTGCCAGCAGTTATCGGCGGGAGGGCTACGAGCAGTACTTC	CASSYRREGYEQYF
few	TRBV18	TRBJ2-7	NA	TGTGCCAGCTCCCCAGGCCCGGAGTCCTACGAGCAGTACTTC	CASSPGPESYEQYF
few	TRBV28	TRBJ1-2	NA	TGTGCCAGCAGTTTAAGCGGGGGGTATGGCTACACCTTC	CASSLSGGYGYTF
few	TRBV19	TRBJ2-7	NA	TGTGCCAGTAGTCTGGGCGGGGGCCGTTCCTACGAGCAGTACTTC	CASSLGGGRSYEQYF
few	TRBV5-1	TRBJ2-3	TRBD2	TGCGCCAGCAGCTCCCAGGCGAGCGGGGGTACAGATACGCAGTATTTT	CASSSQASGGTDTQYF
NA	TRBV5-4	TRBJ2-5	NA	TGTGCCAGCAGCTTGGGAGGGAGTAGAATGAGAGAGACCCAGTACTTC	CASSLGGSRMRETQYF
NA	TRBV28	TRBJ2-7	NA	TGTGCCAGCAGTTTGATTGGGTATAGGGGGATCTCGGCCGACGAGCAGTACTTC	CASSLIGYRGISADEQYF
NA	TRBV7-9	TRBJ1-1	NA	TGTGCCAGCAGCTTAGCACGGGGGGCCCGGGACACTGAAGCTTTCTTT	CASSLARGARDTEAFF
NA	TRBV19	TRBJ2-3	NA	TGTGCCAGTAGTATTAGCACTAGCACAGATACGCAGTATTTT	CASSISTSTDTQYF
NA	TRBV6-4	TRBJ2-3	NA	TGTGCCAGCAGTGACGAGGGTAGCGAGAGCACAGATACGCAGTATTTT	CASSDEGSESTDTQYF
NA	TRBV7-9	TRBJ1-1	NA	TGTGCCAGCAGCTTTTCGGACATCCGCCCAAACACTGAAGCTTTCTTT	CASSFSDIRPNTEAFF
few	TRBV11-1	TRBJ2-7	TRBD1	TGTGCCAGCAGCTTAGACAGGGGGACAGACGAGCAGTACTTC	CASSLDRGTDEQYF
NA	TRBV6-5	TRBJ2-7	TRBD1	TGTGCCAGCAGTTACGACAGGGGCCTTTGGGAGCAGTACTTC	CASSYDRGLWEQYF
few	TRBV5-4	TRBJ2-2	TRBD1	TGTGCCAGCAGCGGACGGACAGGGTTCCGGAGCACCGGGGAGCTGTTTTTT	CASSGRTGFRSTGELFF
NA	TRBV28	TRBJ1-2	NA	TGTGCCAGCAGTGGAGATGTCAGGGGCGATGGCTACACCTTC	CASSGDVRGDGYTF
NA	TRBV7-8	TRBJ1-2	NA	TGTGCCAGCAGCTTAGTGTCAGGCGAATTCCGGTCCTATGGCTACACCTTC	CASSLVSGEFRSYGYTF
few	TRBV5-8	TRBJ1-5	NA	TGTGCCAGCAGCACACAGGGAATTCTCAATCAGCCCCAGCATTTT	CASSTQGILNQPQHF
NA	TRBV6-5	TRBJ1-5	NA	TGTGCCAGCAGTTACGGACAGAGCAATCAGCCCCAGCATTTT	CASSYGQSNQPQHF
few	TRBV19	TRBJ2-5	NA	TGTGCCAGTAGTATAACGGGGATCCAAGAGACCCAGTACTTC	CASSITGIQETQYF
few	TRBV6-5	TRBJ2-6	NA	TGTGCCAGCAGTTACGGGCCCTCTGGGGCCAACGTCCTGACTTTC	CASSYGPSGANVLTF
NA	TRBV10-3	TRBJ2-7	TRBD2	TGTGCCATCACCACTAGCGGCTACGAGCAGTACTTC	CAITTSGYEQYF
few	TRBV25-1	TRBJ1-2	TRBD1	TGTGCCAGCAGTGATCATCGGACAGGGTCCTATCCTTACTATGGCTACACCTTC	CASSDHRTGSYPYYGYTF
few	TRBV28	TRBJ2-1	NA	TGTGCCAGCCCCGACCCCCTGACTAGTACAAATGAGCAGTTCTTC	CASPDPLTSTNEQFF
NA	TRBV7-3	TRBJ1-5	TRBD1	TGTGCCAGCAGTCGGACAGGGAATCAGCCCCAGCATTTT	CASSRTGNQPQHF
few	TRBV29-1	TRBJ2-7	TRBD2	TGCAGCGTTGAACGACTAGCGGGAGGATCCTACGAGCAGTACTTC	CSVERLAGGSYEQYF
NA	TRBV14	TRBJ1-5	NA	TGTGCCAGCAGCCAAGGGACAGACAGCAATCAGCCCCAGCATTTT	CASSQGTDSNQPQHF
few	TRBV5-1	TRBJ1-6	NA	TGCGCCAGCGCGGAGAGTGTGCGCCATCCCAATTCACCCCTCCACTTT	CASAESVRHPNSPLHF
NA	TRBV5-1	TRBJ2-3	NA	TGCGCCAGCAGCTTGGACGGGACTAGCACAGATACGCAGTATTTT	CASSLDGTSTDTQYF
NA	TRBV7-2	TRBJ1-1	NA	TGTGCCAGCAGCTTTGCGTCAGGGGAGAACACTGAAGCTTTCTTT	CASSFASGENTEAFF
few	TRBV28	TRBJ2-3	NA	TGTGCCAGCAGTTTCCAGGGAAGCACAGATACGCAGTATTTT	CASSFQGSTDTQYF
few	TRBV5-1	TRBJ2-5	TRBD2	TGCGCCAGCAGCTTCAGCGGGGGAGGGGAGACCCAGTACTTC	CASSFSGGGETQYF
few	TRBV7-9	TRBJ1-6	TRBD1	TGTGCCAGCAGTGGGATACAGGGGACCTCACCCCTCCACTTT	CASSGIQGTSPLHF
few	TRBV27	TRBJ2-1	TRBD1	TGTGCCAGCAAGTGGGGACAGGGATTTATTGAGCAGTTCTTC	CASKWGQGFIEQFF
few	TRBV29-1	TRBJ2-7	NA	TGCAGCGTCAAAGAAGGGGGGGACGGCGAGCAGTACTTC	CSVKEGGDGEQYF
NA	TRBV7-3	TRBJ2-2	NA	TGTGCCAGCAGCTTATTACACCTTGCCGGGGAGCTGTTTTTT	CASSLLHLAGELFF
NA	TRBV28	TRBJ2-3	TRBD1	TGTGCCAGCAGTCCCTCGGACAGGGGGCTTTTCGATACGCAGTATTTT	CASSPSDRGLFDTQYF
once	TRBV18	TRBJ1-1	NA	TGTCCCACACGACAGGACCTTCAGACTGAAGCTTTCTTT	CPTRQDLQTEAFF
few	TRBV7-2	TRBJ1-1	NA	TGTGCCAGCAGACGTGGGGGGACTGAAGCTTTCTTT	CASRRGGTEAFF
NA	TRBV9	TRBJ1-1	NA	TGTGCCAGCAGCCCCATACAGGGAACTGAAGCTTTCTTT	CASSPIQGTEAFF
few	TRBV7-9	TRBJ1-5	NA	TGTGCCAGCAGCTTAGGGGGCAGCCGGAATCAGCCCCAGCATTTT	CASSLGGSRNQPQHF
few	TRBV6-6	TRBJ1-1	TRBD1	TGTGCCAGCAGTGCGTACAGGGGATTGGTTACTGAAGCTTTCTTT	CASSAYRGLVTEAFF
few	TRBV15	TRBJ2-2	TRBD2	TGTGCCACCAGGACTAGCCTTGACACCGGGGAGCTGTTTTTT	CATRTSLDTGELFF
few	TRBV4-3	TRBJ1-4	NA	TGCGCCAGCAGCCAATCACCACGGGGGGCGATCCATTCAACTAATGAAAAACTGTTTTTT	CASSQSPRGAIHSTNEKLFF
NA	TRBV5-4	TRBJ2-1	TRBD2	TGTGCCAGCAGCTTGGATGGTCTAGCGGGAGCCAACAATGAGCAGTTCTTC	CASSLDGLAGANNEQFF
NA	TRBV5-6	TRBJ2-3	TRBD1	TGTGCCAGCAGCCGAACCCGGACAGGGACTGCAGATACGCAGTATTTT	CASSRTRTGTADTQYF
few	TRBV7-8	TRBJ2-5	NA	TGTGCCAGCAGTCGCCCGTACGGGGGGCTGCAAGAGACCCAGTACTTC	CASSRPYGGLQETQYF
NA	TRBV28	TRBJ1-2	NA	TGTGCCAGCAGTCCCCAAGGACACCAGACTGGCTACACCTTC	CASSPQGHQTGYTF
few	TRBV11-2	TRBJ2-1	TRBD2	TGTGCCAGCAGCCCCCTGCGGGGGGGCCTCAATGAGCAGTTCTTC	CASSPLRGGLNEQFF
few	TRBV28	TRBJ2-3	NA	TGTGCCAGCAAAGGTCGCTGGAGTACAGATACGCAGTATTTT	CASKGRWSTDTQYF
few	TRBV7-6	TRBJ2-2	NA	TGTGCCAGCAACCCCACCAGCGCCGGGGAGCTGTTTTTT	CASNPTSAGELFF
NA	TRBV6-5	TRBJ2-5	TRBD1	TGTGCCAGCAGTAGGGACAGGGGAGCGCAAGAGACCCAGTACTTC	CASSRDRGAQETQYF
NA	TRBV7-9	TRBJ2-7	NA	TGTGCCAGCAGCGTCGACAGGCTCGAGCAGTACTTC	CASSVDRLEQYF
few	TRBV7-9	TRBJ2-5	NA	TGTGCCAGCAGCTTCTTCCGAGAACAAGAGACCCAGTACTTC	CASSFFREQETQYF